This T cell receptor beta chain was sequenced during a study of CD8+ T cells in alopecia areata. Study background: Each day, treated patients took oral tofacitinib twice, at 5 to 10 mg per dose. It was 6 to 18 months of tofacitinib, and then there were 6 months off drug.

Extraction and reverse transcription of RNA yielded cDNA as the sequencing template. The repertoire was sequenced with immunoSEQ multiplex PCR; TCRdb's copy has only in-frame clones and lacks some. This sample has 150,000 to 200,000 clones, with 50% to 65% found just once. Deletions cut 5 bases from V and 0 bases from J, with 2 bases between. Per the germline V gene, CDR1 is KGHSH and CDR2 is LQKENI. CDR3 length: 11 residues. This clone was found a few times. Antigen: not known. Overall study findings and caveats: Normal scalp had lower clonality than lesional scalp, with alopecia totalis/universalis lesions showing this most strongly. During tofacitinib treatment, many expanded lesional clones remained in scalp and blood.

Noted treatment: oral pan-JAK inhibitor, 5-10 mg twice daily. The sequence was collected from a human donor with alopecia areata. This chain links TRBV18 with TRBJ2-7; D is uncertain. The specimen was CD4+ T cells sorted from blood, collected at week 24, from a patient treated with tofacitinib. CDR3: CASSVSYEQYF. CDR3 DNA: TGTGCCAGCTCAGTCTCCTACGAGCAGTACTTC.